Following are 19 T cell receptor beta chains from one sample sequenced in a study of early T cells in non-severe SARS-CoV-2 infection. TCRdb re-analysed the 5' RACE reads in MiXCR, keeping a single row per CDR3 protein. This sample carries some 48,000 distinct CDR3 sequences, roughly 9.8% of them seen once, and the ten largest clones take roughly 8.3%. Sample: whole blood. Source of these receptors: an adult who was a healthcare worker with PCR-confirmed SARS-CoV-2 infection or an uninfected control (not recorded which).

This clonotype occurred a few times. The chain joins TRBV7-9 to TRBJ2-7; D gene unclear. CDR1 and CDR2 from the germline V gene are SEHNR and FQNEAQ (reference sequence). V was clipped by 3 bases and J by 2 bases, with 8 bases between them. The CDR3 sequence is 13 residues long. The CDR3 region is CASSFGSAYEQYF. CDR3 coding DNA: TGTGCCAGCAGCTTCGGGTCGGCCTACGAGCAGTACTTC.

By proportion, this clonotype is medium-sized. V and J are TRBV3-1 and TRBJ1-1; possibly TRBD1 for D (5 bases). This CDR3 comprises 13 residues. V was trimmed by 6 bases and J by 4 bases, leaving 12 bases between them. Per germline, CDR1 LGHDT and CDR2 YNNKEL (reference sequence). CDR3 loop: CASRGIGATEAFF. CDR3 in DNA: TGTGCCAGCAGAGGTATCGGGGCCACTGAAGCTTTCTTT. The full variable domain, rest sourced from reference TRBV3-1 and TRBJ1-1, is DTAVSQTPKYLVTQMGNDKSIKCEQNLGHDTMYWYKQDSKKFLKIMFSYNNKELIINETVPNRFSPKSPDKAHLNLHINSLELGDSAVYFCASRGIGATEAFFGQGTRLTVV.

This clonotype was recorded at least ten times. This chain links TRBV28 with TRBJ2-7, with 12 bases lining up with TRBD2. From germline, CDR1 is MDHEN and CDR2 SYDVKM. CDR3 length equals 15 residues. V lost 5 bases and J lost 3; bases outside the gene matches: 5. CDR3 region: CASSQGLAGNYEQYF. CDR3 bases: TGTGCCAGCAGTCAAGGACTAGCGGGGAACTACGAGCAGTACTTC.

This clonotype was counted ten times or more. The CDR3 coding sequence is TGTGCCAGCAGCTTAGTAGGGGCTGAAGCTTTCTTT. Residues: CASSLVGAEAFF. V and J are TRBV7-9 and TRBJ1-1, with D possibly matching TRBD1 (5 bases). CDR1 is SEHNR and CDR2 is FQNEAQ in the germline V gene (reference sequence). The CDR3 runs to 12 residues. Trimming removed 1 base at V and 6 bases at J, with 6 bases between.

This clonotype has only a few counts. This chain uses TRBV7-9 with TRBJ2-7, with D possibly matching TRBD2 (6 bases). Trimming left V 1 base short and J 4 bases short, with 20 bases between. The length of the CDR3 is 17 residues. CDR1 and CDR2 (germline): SEHNR, FQNEAQ (reference sequence). The CDR3 reads CASSLEGRGGSRYEQYF. CDR3 DNA sequence: TGTGCCAGCAGCTTAGAGGGGCGAGGAGGGAGTAGATACGAGCAGTACTTC.

At least ten counts were recorded for this clonotype. This sequence joins TRBV5-1 and TRBJ2-7; TRBD1 is a possible D gene (6 bases). The ends were cut back, 4 bases at V and 4 bases at J, with 15 bases in the middle. Germline V gives CDR1 SGHRS, CDR2 YFSETQ. This CDR3 spans 14 amino acids. CDR3 in DNA: TGCGCCAGCAGCCCCCGAGGGGACAAATACGAGCAGTACTTC. Amino acid sequence: CASSPRGDKYEQYF.

The rearrangement uses TRBV6-4 and TRBJ2-1; 8 bases match TRBD2. Germline CDR1 MRHNA, CDR2 SNTAGT. The CDR3 is 15 amino acids. After removal of 6 bases from V and 7 bases from J, the junction contained 11 bases not matched to a gene. CDR3: CASSPLSGSRNEQFF. CDR3 DNA: TGTGCCAGCAGCCCCCTCAGCGGGAGTCGGAATGAGCAGTTCTTC.

This clonotype was observed many times. V gene TRBV20-1 combines with J gene TRBJ1-1; D is unresolved. Per germline, CDR1 DFQATT and CDR2 SNEGSKA (reference sequence). Trimming removed 6 bases from V and 0 bases from J, with 17 bases in between. The CDR3 loop spans 15 amino acids. The CDR3 region is CSAEESVILNTEAFF. The CDR3 DNA reads TGCAGTGCCGAAGAGTCCGTGATTTTGAACACTGAAGCTTTCTTT.

This clonotype came up many times. J is TRBJ2-5 and V is TRBV2; 15 bases map to TRBD2. CDR1 is SNHLY and CDR2 is FYNNEI in the germline V gene. The V segment lost 7 bases and the J segment 8 bases; nucleotides outside the gene matches: 5. This CDR3 region has 14 residues. CDR3 residues: CASTGTSGGRTQYF. CDR3 in DNA: TGTGCCAGCACTGGGACTAGCGGGGGGCGAACCCAGTACTTC.

This clonotype was picked up many times. J is TRBJ2-1 and V is TRBV11-2, with 11 positions matching TRBD2. This CDR3 comprises 16 residues. Losses at the gene ends were 4 bases for V and 6 bases for J; bases not matched to a gene: 8. Looked up from germline, CDR1 is SGHAT and CDR2 is FQNNGV. DNA for the CDR3: TGTGCCAGCAGCTCTCTAGCGGGAGGAACAGGCAATGAGCAGTTCTTC. Translated, it gives CASSSLAGGTGNEQFF.

Many counts were recorded for this clonotype. V and J are TRBV13 and TRBJ1-1, with 7 bases that match TRBD1. This CDR3 has 14 amino acids. With V trimmed by 3 bases and J by 5 bases, 6 bases remained unmatched. The V gene's germline CDR1 is PRHDT and CDR2 FYEKMQ (reference sequence). The CDR3 sequence: CASSFGGRGTEAFF. The CDR3 DNA sequence: TGTGCCAGCAGCTTCGGTGGCAGGGGGACTGAAGCTTTCTTT.

This clonotype was recorded a few times. The chain has TRBV12-3 or TRBV12-4 and TRBJ2-5; D may correspond to TRBD1 or TRBD2 (5 bases each). V shed 8 bases and J shed 5 bases, with 9 bases lying between them. This CDR3 has 11 amino acids. CDR3 residues: CASGTPETQYF. CDR3 nucleotide sequence: TGTGCCAGCGGGACCCCCGAGACCCAGTACTTC.

This clonotype was seen repeatedly, ten times or more. The chain carries TRBV10-2 and TRBJ2-3; a weak D match, TRBD2 (6 bases). V lost 1 base, J lost 2 bases, and 16 bases lay in between. Germline CDR1 reads WSHSY; CDR2 reads SAAADI. The CDR3 is made up of 17 amino acids. In nucleotides, the CDR3 is TGCGCCAGCAGTGAGTTCTTAGCGGAACCCCACACAGATACGCAGTATTTT. It is translated as CASSEFLAEPHTDTQYF.

This clonotype turned up a few times. This sequence joins TRBV29-1 and TRBJ1-1; unclear D gene. The V end lost 3 bases, the J end lost 1 base, and 12 bases lay between the germline ends. CDR3 size: 14 residues. In germline, CDR1 is SQVTM, CDR2 ANQGSEA. CDR3 sequence: CSVDSGTRNTEAFF. The DNA for the CDR3 is TGCAGCGTTGACAGCGGAACCAGGAACACTGAAGCTTTCTTT. The whole variable domain, remainder taken from reference TRBV29-1 and TRBJ1-1, is SAVISQKPSRDICQRGTSLTIQCQVDSQVTMMFWYRQQPGQSLTLIATANQGSEATYESGFVIDKFPISRPNLTFSTLTVSNMSPEDSSIYLCSVDSGTRNTEAFFGQGTRLTVV.

The chain recombines TRBV2 with TRBJ2-7; 8 bases agree with TRBD2. The CDR3 is 17 amino acids. The trim removed 1 base at V and 2 bases at J, leaving 10 bases unmatched. Germline CDR1 reads SNHLY; CDR2 reads FYNNEI. The CDR3 nucleotides read TGTGCCAGCAGTGAAGAATGGGTAGCGGGACAACCCTACGAGCAGTACTTC. Translated: CASSEEWVAGQPYEQYF.

The genes are TRBV19 and TRBJ2-1, with 7 bases matching TRBD2. V lost 1 base and J lost 3; bases outside the gene matches: 6. Germline V CDR1 and CDR2: LNHDA, SQIVND (reference sequence). The CDR3 is 16 amino acids. The CDR3 DNA reads TGTGCCAGTAGTATAGGCACGCTAGCGGTCTACAATGAGCAGTTCTTC. This encodes CASSIGTLAVYNEQFF.

This clonotype was counted many times. The J gene is TRBJ2-5, the V gene TRBV3-1, with TRBD1 as a possible D gene (8 bases). V lost 2 bases and J 5 bases, leaving 18 bases between the germline ends. This CDR3 is 16 amino acids long. Per germline, CDR1 LGHDT and CDR2 YNNKEL (reference sequence). CDR3 DNA sequence: TGTGCCAGCAGCCAATCCCTCGGACAGGGAGGGGAGACCCAGTACTTC. Encoded protein: CASSQSLGQGGETQYF.

CDR3 coding DNA: TGTGCCATCAGTGACAGGTTATTCACCGGGGAGCTGTTTTTT. It yields the protein CAISDRLFTGELFF. V and J are TRBV10-3 and TRBJ2-2; no clear D. CDR3 length: 14 amino acids. Trimming shortened V by 3 bases and J by 4 bases, and 9 bases separated the two germline ends. The germline V gene has CDR1 ENHRY and CDR2 SYGVKD.

This clonotype has a count of ten or more. The V call is TRBV15, the J call TRBJ1-1; D unresolved. The germline V gene encodes CDR1 LNHNV and CDR2 YYDKDF (reference sequence). Trimming shortened V by 1 base and J by 5 bases, and 11 bases separated the two germline ends. The CDR3 spans 14 residues. CDR3 sequence reads: CATSRVRAATEAFF. Here the CDR3 DNA reads TGTGCCACCAGCAGAGTTCGGGCTGCGACTGAAGCTTTCTTT.